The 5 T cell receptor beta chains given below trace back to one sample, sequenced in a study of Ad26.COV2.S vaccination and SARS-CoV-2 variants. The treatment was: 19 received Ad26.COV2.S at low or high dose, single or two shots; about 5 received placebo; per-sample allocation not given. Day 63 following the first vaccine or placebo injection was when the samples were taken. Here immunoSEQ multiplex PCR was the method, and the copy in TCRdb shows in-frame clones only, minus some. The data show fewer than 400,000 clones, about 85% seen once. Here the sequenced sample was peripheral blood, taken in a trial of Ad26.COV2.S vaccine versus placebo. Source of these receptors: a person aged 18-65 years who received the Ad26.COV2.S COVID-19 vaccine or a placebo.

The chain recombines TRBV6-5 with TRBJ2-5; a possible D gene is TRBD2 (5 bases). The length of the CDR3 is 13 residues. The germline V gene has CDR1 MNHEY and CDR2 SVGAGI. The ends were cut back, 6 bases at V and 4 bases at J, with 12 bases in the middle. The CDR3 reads CASRGSFRETQYF. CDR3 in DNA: TGTGCCAGCAGGGGGAGCTTCAGAGAGACCCAGTACTTC.

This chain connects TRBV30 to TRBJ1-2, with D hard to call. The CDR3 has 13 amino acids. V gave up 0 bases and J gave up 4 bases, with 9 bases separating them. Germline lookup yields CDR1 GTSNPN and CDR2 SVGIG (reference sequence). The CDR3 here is CAWSVNSPYGYTF. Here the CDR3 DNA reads TGTGCCTGGAGTGTGAACAGCCCCTATGGCTACACCTTC.

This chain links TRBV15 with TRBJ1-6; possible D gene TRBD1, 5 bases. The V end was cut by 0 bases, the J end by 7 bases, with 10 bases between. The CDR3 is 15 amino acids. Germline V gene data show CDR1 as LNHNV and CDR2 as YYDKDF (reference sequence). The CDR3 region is CATSRDDSHNSPLHF. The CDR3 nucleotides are TGTGCCACCAGCAGAGACGACAGCCACAATTCACCCCTCCACTTT.

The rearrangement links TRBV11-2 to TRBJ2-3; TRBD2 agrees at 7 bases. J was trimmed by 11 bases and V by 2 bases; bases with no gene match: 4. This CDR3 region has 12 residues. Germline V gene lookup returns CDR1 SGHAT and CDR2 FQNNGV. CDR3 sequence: CASSLLVAGQYF. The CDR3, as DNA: TGTGCCAGCAGCTTACTTGTAGCGGGGCAGTATTTT.

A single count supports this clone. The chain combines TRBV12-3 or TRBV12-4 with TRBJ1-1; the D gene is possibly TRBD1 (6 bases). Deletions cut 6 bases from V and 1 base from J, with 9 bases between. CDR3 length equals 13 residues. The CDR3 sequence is CASSPTGNTEAFF. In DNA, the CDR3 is TGTGCCAGCAGCCCGACAGGGAACACTGAAGCTTTCTTT.